This T cell receptor (beta chain) was sequenced for a study of cytomegalovirus exposure and HLA in healthy donors. The study, taken as a whole, reports: A few CMV-associated chains were confirmed in vitro to be specific for CMV antigens.

As regards this clone: What it binds is unknown.

The repertoire was sequenced with immunoSEQ multiplex PCR; TCRdb's copy has only in-frame clones and lacks some. There are approximately 170,000 clones in the sample; roughly 85% occur only once, and roughly 15% lies in the top ten. The validation cohort, a group of more than 100 subjects, included the donors and was separate from the roughly 600-subject first cohort. Germline trimming cut 5 bases from V and 1 base from J; bases unmatched to any gene: 11. CDR1 and CDR2 from the germline V gene are SGHVS and FQNEAQ. The CDR3 totals 17 residues. The material sequenced was PBMCs. This sequence joins TRBV7-8 and TRBJ2-1, with TRBD2 matching 7 bases. The clonotype was recovered from a man between 18 and 35 years old in good health and CMV-seropositive. The CDR3 DNA reads as TGTGCCAGCAGCCCCCTTGGCACGGGAGGTTCCTACAATGAGCAGTTCTTC. Residues: CASSPLGTGGSYNEQFF.